The following is a T cell receptor beta chain sequence with its context. Its specificity is unknown. Germline assignment: CDR1 SGHNT and CDR2 YYREEE (reference sequence). V shed 3 bases, J shed 3 bases, and the junction held 7 bases outside the gene matches. CDR3 length equals 15 residues. The data derive from a study of blood T cells in healthy people across ages. Study findings and constraints: When set beside aged donors, long-lived donors presented more naive CD4+ cells and higher diversity. Getting older went along with TCR beta diversity per million T cells dropping roughly linearly.

Then a second PCR, running roughly 7 to 11 cycles, was carried out with a sample-barcoded 5' primer and a J-beta primer mix. TCRdb reanalysed the 5' RACE reads using MiXCR and keeps one entry per CDR3 protein. The repertoire holds approximately 490,000 distinct CDR3 sequences, with 24% as singletons. This sample was shared with a second study, whose subject was T cells of mothers and their children. From that study: The entire RNA extract went into cDNA synthesis at 1.5 ug per 15 ul.

Sample: blood. This receptor was identified in a boy younger than 18 in good health. This chain links TRBV5-4 with TRBJ2-3, with TRBD1 identical over 7 bases. CDR3 sequence reads: CASSSKGAGTDTQYF. The CDR3 nucleotides read TGTGCCAGCAGCTCTAAGGGGGCTGGAACAGATACGCAGTATTTT.